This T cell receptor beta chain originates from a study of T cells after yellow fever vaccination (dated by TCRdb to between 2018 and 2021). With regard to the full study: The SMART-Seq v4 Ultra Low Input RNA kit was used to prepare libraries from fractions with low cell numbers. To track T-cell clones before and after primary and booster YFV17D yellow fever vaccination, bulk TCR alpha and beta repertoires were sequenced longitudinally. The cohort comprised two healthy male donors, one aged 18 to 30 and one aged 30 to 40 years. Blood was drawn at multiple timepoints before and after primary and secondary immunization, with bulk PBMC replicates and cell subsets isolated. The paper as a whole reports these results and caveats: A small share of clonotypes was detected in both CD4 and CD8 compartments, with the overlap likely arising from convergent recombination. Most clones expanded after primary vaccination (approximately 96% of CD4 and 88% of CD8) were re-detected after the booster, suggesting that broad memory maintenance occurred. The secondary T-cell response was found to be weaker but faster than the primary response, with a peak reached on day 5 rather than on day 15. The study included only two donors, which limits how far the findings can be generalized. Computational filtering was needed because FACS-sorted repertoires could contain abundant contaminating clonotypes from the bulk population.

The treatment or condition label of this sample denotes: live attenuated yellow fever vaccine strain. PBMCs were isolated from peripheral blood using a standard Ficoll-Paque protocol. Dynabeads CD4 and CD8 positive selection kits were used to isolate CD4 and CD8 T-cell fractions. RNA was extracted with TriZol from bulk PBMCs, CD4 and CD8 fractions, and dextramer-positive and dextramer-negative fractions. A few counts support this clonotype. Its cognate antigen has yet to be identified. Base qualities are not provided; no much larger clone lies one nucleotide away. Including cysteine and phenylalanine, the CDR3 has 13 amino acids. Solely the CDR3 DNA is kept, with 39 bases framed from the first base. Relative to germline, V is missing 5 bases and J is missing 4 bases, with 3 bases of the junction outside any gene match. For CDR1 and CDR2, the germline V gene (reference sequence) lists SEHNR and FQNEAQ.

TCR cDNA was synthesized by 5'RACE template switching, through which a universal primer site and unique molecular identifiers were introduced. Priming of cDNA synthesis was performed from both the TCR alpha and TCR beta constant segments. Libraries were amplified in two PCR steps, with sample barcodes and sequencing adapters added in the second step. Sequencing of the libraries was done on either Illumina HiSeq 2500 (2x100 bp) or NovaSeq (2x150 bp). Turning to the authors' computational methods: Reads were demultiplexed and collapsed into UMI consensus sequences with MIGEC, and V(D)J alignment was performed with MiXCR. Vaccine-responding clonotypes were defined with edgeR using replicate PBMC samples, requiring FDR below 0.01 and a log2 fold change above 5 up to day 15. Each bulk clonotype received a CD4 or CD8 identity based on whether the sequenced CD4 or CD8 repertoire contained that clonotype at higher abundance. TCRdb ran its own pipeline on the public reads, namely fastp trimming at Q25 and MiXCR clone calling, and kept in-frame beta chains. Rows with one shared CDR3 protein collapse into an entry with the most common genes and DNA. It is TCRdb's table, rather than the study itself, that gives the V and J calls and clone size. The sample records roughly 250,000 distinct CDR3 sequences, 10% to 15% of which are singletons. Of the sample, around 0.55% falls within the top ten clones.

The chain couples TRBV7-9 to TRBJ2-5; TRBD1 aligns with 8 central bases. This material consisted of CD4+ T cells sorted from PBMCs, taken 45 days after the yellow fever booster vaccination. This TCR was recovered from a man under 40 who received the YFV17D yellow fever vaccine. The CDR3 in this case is CASSGQGGETQYF. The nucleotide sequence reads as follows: TGTGCCAGCAGCGGACAGGGAGGAGAGACCCAGTACTTC.